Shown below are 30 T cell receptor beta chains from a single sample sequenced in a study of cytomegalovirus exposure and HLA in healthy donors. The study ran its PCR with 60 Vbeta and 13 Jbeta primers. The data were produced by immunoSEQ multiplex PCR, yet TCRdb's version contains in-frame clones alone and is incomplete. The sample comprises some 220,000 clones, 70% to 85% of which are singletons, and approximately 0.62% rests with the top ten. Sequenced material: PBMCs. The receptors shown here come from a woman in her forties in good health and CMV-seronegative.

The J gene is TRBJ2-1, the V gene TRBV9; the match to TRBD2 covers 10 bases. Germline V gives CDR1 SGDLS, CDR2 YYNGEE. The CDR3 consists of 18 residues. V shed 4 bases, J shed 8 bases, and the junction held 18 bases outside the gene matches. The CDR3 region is CASSLERGGLLGSDEQFF. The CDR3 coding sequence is TGTGCCAGCAGCCTCGAGCGGGGGGGCCTATTGGGTTCGGATGAGCAGTTCTTC.

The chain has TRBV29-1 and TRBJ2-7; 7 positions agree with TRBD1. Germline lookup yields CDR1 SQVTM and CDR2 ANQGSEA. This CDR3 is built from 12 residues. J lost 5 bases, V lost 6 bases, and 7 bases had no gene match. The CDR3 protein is CSVDNRGDEQYF. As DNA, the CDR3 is TGCAGCGTCGATAACAGGGGCGACGAGCAGTACTTC.

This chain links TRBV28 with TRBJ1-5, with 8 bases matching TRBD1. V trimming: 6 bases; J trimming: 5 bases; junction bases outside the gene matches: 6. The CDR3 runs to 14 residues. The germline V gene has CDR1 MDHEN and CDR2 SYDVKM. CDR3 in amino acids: CASRNTGGDQPQHF. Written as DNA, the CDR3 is TGTGCCAGCAGAAATACAGGGGGGGATCAGCCCCAGCATTTT. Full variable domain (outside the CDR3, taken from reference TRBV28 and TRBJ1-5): DVKVTQSSRYLVKRTGEKVFLECVQDMDHENMFWYRQDPGLGLRLIYFSYDVKMKEKGDIPEGYSVSREKKERFSLILESASTNQTSMYLCASRNTGGDQPQHFGDGTRLSIL.

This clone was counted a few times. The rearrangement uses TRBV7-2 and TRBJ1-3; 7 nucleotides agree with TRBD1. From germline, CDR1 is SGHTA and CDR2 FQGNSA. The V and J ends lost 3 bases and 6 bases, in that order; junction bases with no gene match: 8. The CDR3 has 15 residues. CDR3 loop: CASSLTAQGVNTIYF. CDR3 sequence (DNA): TGTGCCAGCAGCTTGACAGCCCAGGGGGTAAACACCATATATTTT.

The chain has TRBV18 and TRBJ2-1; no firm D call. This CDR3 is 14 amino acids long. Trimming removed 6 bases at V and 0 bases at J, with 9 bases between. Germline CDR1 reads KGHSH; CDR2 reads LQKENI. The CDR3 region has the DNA TGTGCCAGCTCTGGTGGGCCCTCCTACAATGAGCAGTTCTTC. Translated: CASSGGPSYNEQFF.

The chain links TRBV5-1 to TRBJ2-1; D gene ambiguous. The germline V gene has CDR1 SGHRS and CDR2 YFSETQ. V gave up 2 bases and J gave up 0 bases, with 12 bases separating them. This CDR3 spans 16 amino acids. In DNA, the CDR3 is TGCGCCAGCAGCTTCAGGCGCCCAAGCTCCTACAATGAGCAGTTCTTC. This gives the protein CASSFRRPSSYNEQFF.

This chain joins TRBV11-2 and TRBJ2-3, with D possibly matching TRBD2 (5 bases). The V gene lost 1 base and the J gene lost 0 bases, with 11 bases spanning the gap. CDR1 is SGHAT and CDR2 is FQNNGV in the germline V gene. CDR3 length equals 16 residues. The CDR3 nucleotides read TGTGCCAGCAGCTTAGTCCTTAGCGAGAGCACAGATACGCAGTATTTT. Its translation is CASSLVLSESTDTQYF.

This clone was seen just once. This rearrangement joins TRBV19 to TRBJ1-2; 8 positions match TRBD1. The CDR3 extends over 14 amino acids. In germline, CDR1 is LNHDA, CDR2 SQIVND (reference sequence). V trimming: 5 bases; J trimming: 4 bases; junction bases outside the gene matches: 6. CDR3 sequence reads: CASSALTGVYGYTF. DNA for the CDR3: TGTGCCAGTAGTGCCTTGACAGGGGTCTATGGCTACACCTTC.

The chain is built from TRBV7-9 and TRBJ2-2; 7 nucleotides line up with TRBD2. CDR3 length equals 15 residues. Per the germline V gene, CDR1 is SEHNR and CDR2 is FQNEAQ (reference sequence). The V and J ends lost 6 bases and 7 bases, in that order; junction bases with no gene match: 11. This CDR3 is CASRQTSARGGELFF. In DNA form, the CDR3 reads TGTGCCAGCAGGCAAACTAGCGCCCGGGGCGGGGAGCTGTTTTTT. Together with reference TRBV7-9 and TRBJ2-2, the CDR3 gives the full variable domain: DTGVSQNPRHKITKRGQNVTFRCDPISEHNRLYWYRQTLGQGPEFLTYFQNEAQLEKSRLLSDRFSAERPKGSFSTLEIQRTEQGDSAMYLCASRQTSARGGELFFGEGSRLTVL.

CDR3 sequence: CASSSSSGGGYEQYF. The CDR3 DNA follows: TGTGCCAGCAGCTCTTCTAGCGGGGGGGGCTACGAGCAGTACTTC. The chain has TRBV11-2 and TRBJ2-7; 12 nucleotides agree with TRBD2. V lost 4 bases and J lost 3; bases outside the gene matches: 4. The CDR3 sequence is 15 residues long. Germline V gene sequence: CDR1 SGHAT, CDR2 FQNNGV.

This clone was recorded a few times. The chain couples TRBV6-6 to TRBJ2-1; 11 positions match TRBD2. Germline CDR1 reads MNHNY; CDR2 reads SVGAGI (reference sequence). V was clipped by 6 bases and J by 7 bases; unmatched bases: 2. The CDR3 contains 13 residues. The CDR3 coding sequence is TGTGCCAGCAGAACTAGCGGGGGTAATGAGCAGTTCTTC. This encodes CASRTSGGNEQFF.

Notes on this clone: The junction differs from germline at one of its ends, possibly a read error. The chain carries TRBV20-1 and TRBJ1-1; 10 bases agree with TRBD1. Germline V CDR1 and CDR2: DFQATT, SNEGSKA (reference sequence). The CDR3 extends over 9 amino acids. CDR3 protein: CSATRGQGF. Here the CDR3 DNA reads TGCAGTGCTACCCGGGGACAGGGGTTT.

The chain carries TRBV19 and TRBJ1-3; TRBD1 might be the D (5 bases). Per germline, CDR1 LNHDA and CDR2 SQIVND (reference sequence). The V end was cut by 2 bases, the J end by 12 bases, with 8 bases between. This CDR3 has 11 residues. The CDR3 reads CASSISGIIYF. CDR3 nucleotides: TGTGCCAGTAGTATATCAGGGATCATATATTTT.

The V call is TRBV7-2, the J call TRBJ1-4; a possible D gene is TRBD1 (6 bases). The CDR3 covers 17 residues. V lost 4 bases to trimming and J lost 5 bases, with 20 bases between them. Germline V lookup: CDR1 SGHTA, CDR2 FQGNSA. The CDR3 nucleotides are TGTGCCAGCAGCTCATGGGGGCAGGGAGTTAGGAATGAAAAACTGTTTTTT. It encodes CASSSWGQGVRNEKLFF.

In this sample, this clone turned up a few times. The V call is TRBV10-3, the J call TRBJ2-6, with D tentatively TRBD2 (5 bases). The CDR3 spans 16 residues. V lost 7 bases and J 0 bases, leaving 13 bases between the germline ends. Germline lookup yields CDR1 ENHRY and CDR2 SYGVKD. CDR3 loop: CAITRDLSSGANVLTF. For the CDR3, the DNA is TGTGCCATCACTCGGGATCTGTCCTCTGGGGCCAACGTCCTGACTTTC.

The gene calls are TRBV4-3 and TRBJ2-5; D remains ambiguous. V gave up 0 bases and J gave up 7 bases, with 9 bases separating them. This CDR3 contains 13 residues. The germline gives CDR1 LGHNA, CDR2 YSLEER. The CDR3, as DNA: TGCGCCAGCAGCCAAGATATTCCGGGGACCCAGTACTTC. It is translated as CASSQDIPGTQYF.

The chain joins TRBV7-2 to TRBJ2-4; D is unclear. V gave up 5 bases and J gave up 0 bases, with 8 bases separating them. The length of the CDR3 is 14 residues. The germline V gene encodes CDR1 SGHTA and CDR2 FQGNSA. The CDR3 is CASSTTLAKNIQYF. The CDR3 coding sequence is TGTGCCAGCAGCACTACCCTAGCCAAAAACATTCAGTACTTC.

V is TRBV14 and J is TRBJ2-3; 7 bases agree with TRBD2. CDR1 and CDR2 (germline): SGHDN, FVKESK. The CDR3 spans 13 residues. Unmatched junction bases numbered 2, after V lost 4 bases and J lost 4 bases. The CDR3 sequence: CASSLRGADTQYF. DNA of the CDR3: TGTGCCAGCAGCCTACGGGGGGCAGATACGCAGTATTTT.

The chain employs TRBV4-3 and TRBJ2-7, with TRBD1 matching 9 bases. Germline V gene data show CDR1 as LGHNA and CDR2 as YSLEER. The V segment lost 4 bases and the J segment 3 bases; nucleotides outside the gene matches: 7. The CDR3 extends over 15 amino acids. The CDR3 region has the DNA TGCGCCAGCAGCCCGAGGACAGGGGCGGACTACGAGCAGTACTTC. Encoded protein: CASSPRTGADYEQYF.

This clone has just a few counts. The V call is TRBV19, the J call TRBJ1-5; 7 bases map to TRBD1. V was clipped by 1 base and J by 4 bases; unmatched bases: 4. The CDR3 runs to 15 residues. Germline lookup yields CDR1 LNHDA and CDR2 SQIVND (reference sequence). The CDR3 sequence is CASSIVRDSNQPQHF. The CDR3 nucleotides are TGTGCCAGTAGTATAGTCCGGGACAGTAATCAGCCCCAGCATTTT.

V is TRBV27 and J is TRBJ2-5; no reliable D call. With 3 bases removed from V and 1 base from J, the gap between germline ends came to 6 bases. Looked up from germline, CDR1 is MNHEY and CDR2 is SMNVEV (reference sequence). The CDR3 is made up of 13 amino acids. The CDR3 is CASSFRSQETQYF. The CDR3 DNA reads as TGTGCCAGCAGTTTTAGGAGCCAAGAGACCCAGTACTTC.

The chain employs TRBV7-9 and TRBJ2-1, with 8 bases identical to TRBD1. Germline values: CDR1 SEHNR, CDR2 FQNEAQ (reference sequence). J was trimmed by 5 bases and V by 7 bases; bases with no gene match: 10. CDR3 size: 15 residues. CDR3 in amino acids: CASNTGGSFNNEQFF. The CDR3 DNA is TGTGCCAGCAACACAGGGGGAAGTTTTAACAATGAGCAGTTCTTC.

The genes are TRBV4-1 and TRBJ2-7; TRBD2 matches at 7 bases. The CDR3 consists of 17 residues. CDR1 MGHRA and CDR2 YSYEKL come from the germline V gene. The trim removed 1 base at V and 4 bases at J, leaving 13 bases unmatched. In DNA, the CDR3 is TGCGCCAGCAGCCAAGCTCGGCCGGGACTAATTCCTTACGAGCAGTACTTC. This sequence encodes CASSQARPGLIPYEQYF.

Written as DNA, the CDR3 is TGTGCCAGCAGTTCCGGGTGGACAGGGGACGAGCAGTACTTC. Encoded protein: CASSSGWTGDEQYF. The rearrangement joins TRBV28 to TRBJ2-7; 9 bases fit TRBD1. The CDR3 covers 14 residues. Germline V lookup: CDR1 MDHEN, CDR2 SYDVKM. V lost 4 bases, J lost 5 bases, and 6 bases stayed unmatched.

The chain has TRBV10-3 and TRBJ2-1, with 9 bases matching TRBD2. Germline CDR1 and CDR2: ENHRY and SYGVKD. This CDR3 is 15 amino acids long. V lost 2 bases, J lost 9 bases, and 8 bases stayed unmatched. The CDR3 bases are TGTGCCATCAGTGAGGTCGGCGGGGGGGCCGCTGAGCAGTTCTTC. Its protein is CAISEVGGGAAEQFF.

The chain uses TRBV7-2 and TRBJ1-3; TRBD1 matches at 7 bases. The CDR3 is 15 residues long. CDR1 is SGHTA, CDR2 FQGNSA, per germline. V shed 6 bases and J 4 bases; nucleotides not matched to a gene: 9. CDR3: CASRSDRASGNTIYF. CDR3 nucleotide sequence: TGTGCCAGCAGATCCGACAGGGCTTCCGGAAACACCATATATTTT.

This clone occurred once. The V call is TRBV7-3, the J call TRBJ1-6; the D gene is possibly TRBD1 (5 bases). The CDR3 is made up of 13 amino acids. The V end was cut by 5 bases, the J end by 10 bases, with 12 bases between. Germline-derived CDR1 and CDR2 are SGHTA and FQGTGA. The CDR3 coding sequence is TGTGCCAGCAGCCCCACGGGGGAATCACCCCTCCACTTT. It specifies CASSPTGESPLHF.

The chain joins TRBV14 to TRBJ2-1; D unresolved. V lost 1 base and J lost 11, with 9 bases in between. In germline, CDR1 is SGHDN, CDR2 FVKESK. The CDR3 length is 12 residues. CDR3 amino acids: CASSQGRGKQFF. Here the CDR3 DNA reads TGTGCCAGCAGCCAAGGCCGCGGAAAGCAGTTCTTC.

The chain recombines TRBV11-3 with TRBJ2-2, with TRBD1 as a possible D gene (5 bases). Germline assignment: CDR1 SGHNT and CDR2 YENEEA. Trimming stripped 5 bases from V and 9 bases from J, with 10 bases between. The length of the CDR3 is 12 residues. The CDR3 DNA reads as TGTGCCAGCAGCCAGGGATCGCGGGAGCTGTTTTTT. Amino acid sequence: CASSQGSRELFF. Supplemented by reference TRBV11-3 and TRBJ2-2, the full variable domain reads EAGVVQSPRYKIIEKKQPVAFWCNPISGHNTLYWYLQNLGQGPELLIRYENEEAVDDSQLPKDRFSAERLKGVDSTLKIQPAELGDSAVYLCASSQGSRELFFGEGSRLTVL.

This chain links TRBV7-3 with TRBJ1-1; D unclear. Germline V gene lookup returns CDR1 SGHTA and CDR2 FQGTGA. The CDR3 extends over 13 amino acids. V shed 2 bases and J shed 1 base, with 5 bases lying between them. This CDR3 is CASSLYPNTEAFF. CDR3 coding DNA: TGTGCCAGCAGCTTATATCCGAACACTGAAGCTTTCTTT.